The 17 T cell receptor beta chains given below trace back to one sample, sequenced in a study of blood T cell repertoires in COVID-19. Clones were sequenced by immunoSEQ multiplex PCR, and TCRdb holds only the in-frame ones, with some missing. Counted here are about 270,000 clones, less than 85% occurring once; the ten biggest clones make up roughly 3%. Material for sequencing was peripheral blood. The source of these receptors is a woman aged 18-29 years with acute or convalescent COVID-19.

The CDR3 reads CASSQTGRVVNTEAFF. The DNA of the CDR3 is TGTGCCAGCAGCCAAACAGGGCGGGTGGTGAACACTGAAGCTTTCTTT. The V call is TRBV3-1 (or the pseudogene TRBV3-2), the J call TRBJ1-1; a weak D match, TRBD1 (6 bases). Trimming took off 2 bases at V and 0 bases at J, with 13 bases between the two ends. The CDR3 consists of 16 residues. Germline values: CDR1 LGHDT, CDR2 YNNKEL (reference sequence).

This clone has only one observation. The chain links TRBV5-6 to TRBJ2-7, with 7 bases lining up with TRBD1. The CDR3 contains 14 residues. In germline, CDR1 is SGHDT, CDR2 YYEEEE. Trimming at V came to 4 bases and at J to 6 bases, leaving 10 bases not matched to a gene. CDR3 sequence (DNA): TGTGCCAGCAGCCCGACAGGGAACCTCCTCGAGCAGTACTTC. Amino acids: CASSPTGNLLEQYF.

The V and J genes are TRBV6-2 or TRBV6-3 and TRBJ2-3, with 13 bases lining up with TRBD2. There are 17 residues in the CDR3. Germline CDR1 and CDR2: MNHEY and SVGEGT. V lost 5 bases, J lost 6 bases, and 11 bases stayed unmatched. The CDR3 loop reads CASSPWRTSGSRDTQYF. As DNA, the CDR3 is TGTGCCAGCAGTCCCTGGCGGACTAGCGGGAGCAGGGATACGCAGTATTTT.

This clone was counted a few times. The J gene is TRBJ2-7, the V gene TRBV30, with 14 bases aligning to TRBD2. The CDR3 consists of 17 residues. V was pared by 5 bases and J by 2 bases, with 11 bases of the junction left unmatched. CDR1 is GTSNPN and CDR2 is SVGIG in the germline V gene (reference sequence). CDR3 sequence reads: CAWHPGTSGRTAYEQYF. The CDR3 DNA is TGTGCCTGGCATCCCGGGACTAGCGGGAGAACGGCCTACGAGCAGTACTTC.

The CDR3 spells CATSRERNAGTGGFEQYF. The CDR3 nucleotides are TGTGCCACCAGCAGAGAAAGAAACGCCGGGACAGGGGGATTCGAGCAGTACTTC. V usage is TRBV15 and J usage is TRBJ2-7, with 11 bases lining up with TRBD1. Germline V gives CDR1 LNHNV, CDR2 YYDKDF (reference sequence). The CDR3 runs to 18 residues. V trimming: 0 bases; J trimming: 6 bases; junction bases outside the gene matches: 13.

The chain has TRBV19 and TRBJ1-5; TRBD1 might be the D (5 bases). The length of the CDR3 is 14 residues. V was pared by 4 bases and J by 9 bases, with 16 bases between. Germline V gene sequence: CDR1 LNHDA, CDR2 SQIVND (reference sequence). The CDR3 sequence is CASSKTGVPGPQHF. As DNA, the CDR3 is TGTGCCAGTAGTAAAACAGGAGTTCCAGGGCCCCAGCATTTT. Based on the CDR3 plus reference TRBV19 and TRBJ1-5, the full variable domain is DGGITQSPKYLFRKEGQNVTLSCEQNLNHDAMYWYRQDPGQGLRLIYYSQIVNDFQKGDIAEGYSVSREKKESFPLTVTSAQKNPTAFYLCASSKTGVPGPQHFGDGTRLSIL.

This chain joins TRBV13 and TRBJ2-1; unclear D gene. Trimming removed 6 bases from V and 5 bases from J, with 14 bases in between. Looked up from germline, CDR1 is PRHDT and CDR2 is FYEKMQ (reference sequence). The CDR3 is made up of 14 amino acids. CDR3 nucleotides: TGTGCCAGCAGTCTACATTCCGGAGACAATGAGCAGTTCTTC. Protein product: CASSLHSGDNEQFF.

The chain has TRBV13 and TRBJ2-7, with TRBD1 matching 8 bases. V lost 3 bases, J lost 4 bases, and 2 bases stayed unmatched. This CDR3 is 13 amino acids long. CDR1 is PRHDT and CDR2 is FYEKMQ in the germline V gene (reference sequence). The CDR3 loop is CASSFGTGYEQYF. The DNA for the CDR3 is TGTGCCAGCAGCTTCGGGACAGGTTACGAGCAGTACTTC.

The chain uses TRBV27 and TRBJ2-7; 9 bases align to TRBD2. Germline V CDR1 and CDR2: MNHEY, SMNVEV (reference sequence). J was trimmed by 7 bases and V by 5 bases; bases with no gene match: 9. The length of the CDR3 is 14 residues. CDR3 sequence: CASSQSSGAREQYF. Written as DNA, the CDR3 is TGTGCCAGCAGTCAGTCTAGCGGGGCGCGGGAGCAGTACTTC.

V is TRBV25-1 and J is TRBJ2-5; D gene unclear. Deletions cut 10 bases from V and 2 bases from J, with 11 bases between. Germline V gene lookup returns CDR1 MGHDK and CDR2 SYGVNS. This CDR3 spans 12 amino acids. The CDR3 loop is CATSNPQETQYF. The DNA of the CDR3 is TGTGCCACCTCTAACCCTCAAGAGACCCAGTACTTC.

This chain joins TRBV5-1 and TRBJ1-1; possible D gene TRBD1, 6 bases. The germline gives CDR1 SGHRS, CDR2 YFSETQ. The CDR3 spans 14 residues. With 2 bases removed from V and 3 bases from J, the gap between germline ends came to 11 bases. CDR3 sequence: CASSLSRQDTEAFF. The CDR3, as DNA: TGCGCCAGCAGCTTATCAAGACAGGACACTGAAGCTTTCTTT.

The chain joins TRBV20-1 to TRBJ1-2; D gene ambiguous. The CDR3 has 13 amino acids. V was trimmed by 3 bases and J by 4 bases, leaving 12 bases between them. From germline, CDR1 is DFQATT and CDR2 SNEGSKA (reference sequence). In DNA form, the CDR3 reads TGCAGTGCTAGTTCGGACGGAGGCTATGGCTACACCTTC. Residues: CSASSDGGYGYTF.

In DNA form, the CDR3 reads TGTGCCAGCAGCGTTTCCGGGACACCCAAGGAAGAGACCCAGTACTTC. Translation: CASSVSGTPKEETQYF. The rearrangement links TRBV9 to TRBJ2-5; D is perhaps TRBD1 (6 bases). Trimming took off 2 bases at V and 3 bases at J, with 17 bases between the two ends. There are 16 residues in the CDR3. Germline lookup yields CDR1 SGDLS and CDR2 YYNGEE.

V and J are TRBV7-2 and TRBJ2-7, with D possibly matching TRBD1 (7 bases). Trimming pared 3 bases from V and 2 bases from J, leaving 14 bases between. The CDR3 is made up of 15 amino acids. Per the germline V gene, CDR1 is SGHTA and CDR2 is FQGNSA. CDR3 sequence (DNA): TGTGCCAGCAGCTTCTCAGGGGGGAAAGCCTACGAGCAGTACTTC. Its protein product is CASSFSGGKAYEQYF.

CDR3 amino acids: CASSQQNTGELFF. CDR3 bases: TGTGCCAGCAGCCAACAGAACACCGGGGAGCTGTTTTTT. The genes are TRBV7-3 and TRBJ2-2; D is unclear. V was clipped by 5 bases and J by 1 base, with 5 bases between them. This CDR3 spans 13 amino acids. From germline, CDR1 is SGHTA and CDR2 FQGTGA. The complete variable domain, with remaining parts taken from reference TRBV7-3 and TRBJ2-2, reads GAGVSQTPSNKVTEKGKYVELRCDPISGHTALYWYRQSLGQGPEFLIYFQGTGAADDSGLPNDRFFAVRPEGSVSTLKIQRTERGDSAVYLCASSQQNTGELFFGEGSRLTVL.

The chain joins TRBV15 to TRBJ1-3, with D uncertain. The germline V gene encodes CDR1 LNHNV and CDR2 YYDKDF (reference sequence). CDR3 length equals 14 residues. With 5 bases removed from V and 2 bases from J, the gap between germline ends came to 10 bases. The CDR3 protein is CATSHHGTGNTIYF. CDR3 sequence (DNA): TGTGCCACCAGCCATCACGGGACTGGAAACACCATATATTTT.

This clone has only one observation. The genes are TRBV5-1 and TRBJ2-2, with D perhaps TRBD2 (5 bases). The CDR3 runs to 15 residues. Trimming shortened V by 0 bases and J by 2 bases, and 8 bases separated the two germline ends. The germline gives CDR1 SGHRS, CDR2 YFSETQ. In nucleotides, the CDR3 is TGCGCCAGCAGCTTGGTAGGGAGTAACACCGGGGAGCTGTTTTTT. It codes for CASSLVGSNTGELFF. The variable domain in full, with the rest retrieved from reference TRBV5-1 and TRBJ2-2, is KAGVTQTPRYLIKTRGQQVTLSCSPISGHRSVSWYQQTPGQGLQFLFEYFSETQRNKGNFPGRFSGRQFSNSRSEMNVSTLELGDSALYLCASSLVGSNTGELFFGEGSRLTVL.